This T cell receptor (beta chain) was profiled in a study of shared clonotypes between healthy human individuals. Findings of the study overall: Some clonotypes were shared by all four sorted-subset donors, while others were not shared. The non-shared ones had lower generation probabilities than the shared ones.

Samples underwent the assay at deep level. Using immunoSEQ multiplex PCR, the repertoire was profiled, and TCRdb retains in-frame clones only, with some absent. This repertoire shows around 1.9 million clones, approximately 94% found once; its top ten account for 1.7%. CD45RO-negative, CCR7-positively selected cells formed the naive CD8 fraction, excluding terminally differentiated effector memory CD45RA+ cells. This CDR3 spans 16 amino acids. Germline V gene lookup returns CDR1 MGHRA and CDR2 YSYEKL. V lost 4 bases, J lost 8 bases, and 21 bases lay in between. A word on this clone: Its antigen remains unidentified.

This sequence was found in a young man in good health. Some clones in this sample may be carry-over from other donors' samples. The chain uses TRBV4-1 and TRBJ1-5; D call uncertain. The sample taken for sequencing was naive CD8+ T cells from PBMCs. CDR3 nucleotides: TGCGCCAGCAGCCCGAGGGCGGGCGAATCAAGGGAGCCCCAGCATTTT. Protein product: CASSPRAGESREPQHF.